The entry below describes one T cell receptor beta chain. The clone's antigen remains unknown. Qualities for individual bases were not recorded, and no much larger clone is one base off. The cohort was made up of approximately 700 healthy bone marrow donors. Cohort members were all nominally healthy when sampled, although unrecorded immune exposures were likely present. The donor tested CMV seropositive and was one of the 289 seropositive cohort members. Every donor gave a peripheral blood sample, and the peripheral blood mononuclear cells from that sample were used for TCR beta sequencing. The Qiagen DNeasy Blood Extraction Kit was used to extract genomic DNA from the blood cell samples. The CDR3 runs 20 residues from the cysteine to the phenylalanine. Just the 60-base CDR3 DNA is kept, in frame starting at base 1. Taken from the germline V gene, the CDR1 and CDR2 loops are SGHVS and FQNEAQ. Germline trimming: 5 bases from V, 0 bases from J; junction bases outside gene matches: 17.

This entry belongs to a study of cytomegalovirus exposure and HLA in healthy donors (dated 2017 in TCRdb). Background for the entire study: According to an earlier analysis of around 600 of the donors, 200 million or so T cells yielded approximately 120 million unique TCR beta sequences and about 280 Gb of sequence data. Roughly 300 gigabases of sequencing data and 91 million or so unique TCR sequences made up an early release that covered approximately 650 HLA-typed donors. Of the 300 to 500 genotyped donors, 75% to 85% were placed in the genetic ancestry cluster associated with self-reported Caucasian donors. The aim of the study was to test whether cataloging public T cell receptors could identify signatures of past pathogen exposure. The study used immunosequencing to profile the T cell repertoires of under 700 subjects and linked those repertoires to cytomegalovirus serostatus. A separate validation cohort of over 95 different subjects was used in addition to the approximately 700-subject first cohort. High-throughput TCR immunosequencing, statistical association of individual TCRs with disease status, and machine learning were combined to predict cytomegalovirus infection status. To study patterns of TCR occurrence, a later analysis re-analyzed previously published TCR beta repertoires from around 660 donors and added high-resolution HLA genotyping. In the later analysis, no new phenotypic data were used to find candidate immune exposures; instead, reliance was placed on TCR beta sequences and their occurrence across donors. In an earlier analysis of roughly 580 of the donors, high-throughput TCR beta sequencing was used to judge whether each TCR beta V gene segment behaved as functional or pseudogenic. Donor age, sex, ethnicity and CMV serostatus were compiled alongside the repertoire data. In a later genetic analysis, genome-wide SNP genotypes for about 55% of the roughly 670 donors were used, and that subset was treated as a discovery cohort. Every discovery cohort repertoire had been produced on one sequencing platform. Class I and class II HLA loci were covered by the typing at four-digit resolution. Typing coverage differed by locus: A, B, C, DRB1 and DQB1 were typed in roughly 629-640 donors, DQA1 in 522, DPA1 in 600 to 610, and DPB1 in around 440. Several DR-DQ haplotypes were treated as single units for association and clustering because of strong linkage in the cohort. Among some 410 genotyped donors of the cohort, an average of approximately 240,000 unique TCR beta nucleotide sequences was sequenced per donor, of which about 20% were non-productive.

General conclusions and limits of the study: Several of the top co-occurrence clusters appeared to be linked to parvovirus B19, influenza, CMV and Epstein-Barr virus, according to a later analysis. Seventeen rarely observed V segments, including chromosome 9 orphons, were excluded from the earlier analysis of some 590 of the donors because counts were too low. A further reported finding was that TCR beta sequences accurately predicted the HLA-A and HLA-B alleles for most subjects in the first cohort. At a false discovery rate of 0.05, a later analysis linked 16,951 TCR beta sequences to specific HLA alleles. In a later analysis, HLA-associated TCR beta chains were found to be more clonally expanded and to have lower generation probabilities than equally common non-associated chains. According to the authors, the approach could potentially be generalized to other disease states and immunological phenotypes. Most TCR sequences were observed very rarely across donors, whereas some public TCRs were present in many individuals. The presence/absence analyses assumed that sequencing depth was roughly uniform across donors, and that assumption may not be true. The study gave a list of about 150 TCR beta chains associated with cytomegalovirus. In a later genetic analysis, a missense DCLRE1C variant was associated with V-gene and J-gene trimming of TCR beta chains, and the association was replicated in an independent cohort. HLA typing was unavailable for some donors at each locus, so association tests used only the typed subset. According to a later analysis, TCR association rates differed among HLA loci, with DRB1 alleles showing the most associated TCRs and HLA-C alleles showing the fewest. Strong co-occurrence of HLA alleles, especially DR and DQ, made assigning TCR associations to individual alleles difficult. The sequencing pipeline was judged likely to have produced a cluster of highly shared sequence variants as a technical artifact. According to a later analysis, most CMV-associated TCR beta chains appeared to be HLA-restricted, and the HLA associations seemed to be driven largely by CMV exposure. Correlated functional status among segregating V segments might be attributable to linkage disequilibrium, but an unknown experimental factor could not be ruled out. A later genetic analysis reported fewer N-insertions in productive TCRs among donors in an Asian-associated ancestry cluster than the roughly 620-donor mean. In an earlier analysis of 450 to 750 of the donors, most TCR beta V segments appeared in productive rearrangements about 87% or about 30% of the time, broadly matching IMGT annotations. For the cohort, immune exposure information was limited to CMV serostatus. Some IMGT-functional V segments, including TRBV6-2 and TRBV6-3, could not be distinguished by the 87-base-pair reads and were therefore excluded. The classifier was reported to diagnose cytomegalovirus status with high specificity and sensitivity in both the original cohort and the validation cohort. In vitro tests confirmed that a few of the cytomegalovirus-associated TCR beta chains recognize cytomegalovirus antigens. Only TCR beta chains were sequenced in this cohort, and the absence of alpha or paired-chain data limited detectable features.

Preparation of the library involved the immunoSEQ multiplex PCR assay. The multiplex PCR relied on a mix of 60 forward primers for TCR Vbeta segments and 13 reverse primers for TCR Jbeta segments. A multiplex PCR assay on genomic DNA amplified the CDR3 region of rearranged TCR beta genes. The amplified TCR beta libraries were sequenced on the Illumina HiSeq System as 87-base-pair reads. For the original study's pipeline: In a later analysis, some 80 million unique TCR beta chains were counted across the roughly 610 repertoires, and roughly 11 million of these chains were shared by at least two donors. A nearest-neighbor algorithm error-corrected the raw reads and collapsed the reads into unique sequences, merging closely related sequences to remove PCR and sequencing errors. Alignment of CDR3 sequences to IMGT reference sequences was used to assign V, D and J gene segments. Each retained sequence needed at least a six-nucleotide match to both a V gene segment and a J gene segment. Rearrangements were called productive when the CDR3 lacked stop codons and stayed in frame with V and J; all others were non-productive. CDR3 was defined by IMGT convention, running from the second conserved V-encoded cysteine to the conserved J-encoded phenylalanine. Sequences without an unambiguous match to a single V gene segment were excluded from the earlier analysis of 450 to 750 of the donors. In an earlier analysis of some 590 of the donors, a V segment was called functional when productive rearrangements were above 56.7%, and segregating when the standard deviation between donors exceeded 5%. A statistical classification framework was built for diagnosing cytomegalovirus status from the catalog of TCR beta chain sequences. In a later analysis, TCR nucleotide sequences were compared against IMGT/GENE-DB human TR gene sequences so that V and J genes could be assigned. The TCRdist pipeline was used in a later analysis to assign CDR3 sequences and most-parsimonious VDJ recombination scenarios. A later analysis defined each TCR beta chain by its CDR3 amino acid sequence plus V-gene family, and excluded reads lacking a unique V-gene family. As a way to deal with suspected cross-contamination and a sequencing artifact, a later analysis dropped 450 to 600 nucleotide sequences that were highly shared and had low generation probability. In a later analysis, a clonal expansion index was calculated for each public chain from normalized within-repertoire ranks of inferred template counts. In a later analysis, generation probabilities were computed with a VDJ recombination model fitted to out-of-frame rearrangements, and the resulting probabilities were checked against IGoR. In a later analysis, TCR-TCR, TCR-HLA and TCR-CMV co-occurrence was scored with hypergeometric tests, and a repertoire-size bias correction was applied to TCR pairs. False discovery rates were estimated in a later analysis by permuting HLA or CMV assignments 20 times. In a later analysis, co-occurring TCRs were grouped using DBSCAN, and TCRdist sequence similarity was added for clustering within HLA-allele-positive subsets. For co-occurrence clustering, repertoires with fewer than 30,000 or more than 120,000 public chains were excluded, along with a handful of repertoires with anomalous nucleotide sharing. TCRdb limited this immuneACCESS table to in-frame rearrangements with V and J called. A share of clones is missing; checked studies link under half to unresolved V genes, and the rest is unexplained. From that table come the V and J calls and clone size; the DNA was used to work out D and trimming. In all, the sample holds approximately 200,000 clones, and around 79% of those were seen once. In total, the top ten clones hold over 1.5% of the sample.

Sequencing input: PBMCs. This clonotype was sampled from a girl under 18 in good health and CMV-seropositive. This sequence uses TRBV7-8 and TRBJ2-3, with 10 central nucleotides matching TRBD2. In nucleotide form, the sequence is TGTGCCAGCAGCCTAGGGAGCATAGCGGGGGGAAGGACTAGCACAGATACGCAGTATTTT. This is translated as CASSLGSIAGGRTSTDTQYF.